Listed below are T cell receptor beta chains from one sample, sequenced in a study of read filtering for tumor transcriptome and immune sequencing. One entry per CDR3 protein, called by TCRdb with MiXCR from the reads. The data contain around 50,000 distinct CDR3 sequences, approximately 13% of them singletons. The sequencing sample was made of a population of CD138-negative cells sorted from bone marrow. The receptors stem from a donor aged 40 or over with multiple myeloma. Each CDR3 is given with its conserved first and last residue. The order of the fields is clone size, V gene, J gene, D gene, CDR3 protein, CDR3 DNA. D genes are given only for firm matches. Not all rows give a size; the values are once, few, many and, for expanded clones, a class.

clone size: few
V gene: TRBV6-5
J gene: TRBJ1-2
D gene: TRBD1
CDR3 protein: CASSYEGTGSGYTF
CDR3 DNA: TGTGCCAGCAGTTACGAAGGGACAGGGAGTGGCTACACCTTC

clone size: many
V gene: TRBV6-1
J gene: TRBJ2-7
D gene: .
CDR3 protein: CASAVGETYEQYF
CDR3 DNA: TGTGCCAGCGCCGTAGGAGAGACCTACGAGCAGTACTTC

clone size: many
V gene: TRBV9
J gene: TRBJ1-6
D gene: .
CDR3 protein: CASSRGTRDSPLHF
CDR3 DNA: TGTGCCAGCAGCCGGGGGACAAGGGATTCACCCCTCCACTTT

clone size: .
V gene: TRBV24-1
J gene: TRBJ2-5
D gene: TRBD2
CDR3 protein: CATSNSGGAGETQYF
CDR3 DNA: TGTGCCACCAGCAACAGCGGGGGGGCGGGTGAGACCCAGTACTTC

clone size: many
V gene: TRBV3-1
J gene: TRBJ2-7
D gene: .
CDR3 protein: CASSQRDGPLYEQYF
CDR3 DNA: TGTGCCAGCAGCCAGAGGGACGGACCGCTCTACGAGCAGTACTTC

clone size: once
V gene: TRBV5-1
J gene: TRBJ1-1
D gene: TRBD1
CDR3 protein: CASSLSTQGARTEAFF
CDR3 DNA: TGCGCCAGCAGCTTATCAACCCAGGGGGCTAGGACTGAAGCTTTCTTT

clone size: many
V gene: TRBV3-1
J gene: TRBJ2-1
D gene: .
CDR3 protein: CASSQDLNEQFF
CDR3 DNA: TGTGCCAGCAGCCAGGACCTCAATGAGCAGTTCTTC

clone size: few
V gene: TRBV6-6
J gene: TRBJ2-3
D gene: .
CDR3 protein: CASSREVWGPGADTQYF
CDR3 DNA: TGTGCCAGCAGTAGGGAAGTTTGGGGCCCAGGGGCAGATACGCAGTATTTT

clone size: .
V gene: TRBV5-1
J gene: TRBJ2-1
D gene: .
CDR3 protein: CASSALDPRLDNEQFF
CDR3 DNA: TGCGCCAGCAGCGCCCTCGATCCGAGGCTCGACAATGAGCAGTTCTTC

clone size: many
V gene: TRBV5-1
J gene: TRBJ2-1
D gene: .
CDR3 protein: CASSSGTPSNEQFF
CDR3 DNA: TGCGCCAGCAGCTCAGGGACTCCCTCGAATGAGCAGTTCTTC

clone size: once
V gene: TRBV7-8
J gene: TRBJ2-5
D gene: .
CDR3 protein: CASSSTPTGWEAQYF
CDR3 DNA: TGTGCCAGCAGCTCGACACCTACCGGATGGGAGGCCCAGTACTTC

clone size: many
V gene: TRBV20-1
J gene: TRBJ2-1
D gene: TRBD2
CDR3 protein: CSRGTSEDEQFF
CDR3 DNA: TGCAGTCGAGGGACTAGCGAAGATGAGCAGTTCTTC

clone size: many
V gene: TRBV6-6
J gene: TRBJ2-1
D gene: .
CDR3 protein: CASSPVPSGEQFF
CDR3 DNA: TGTGCCAGCAGTCCGGTCCCAAGCGGTGAGCAGTTCTTC

clone size: many
V gene: TRBV5-1
J gene: TRBJ1-5
D gene: .
CDR3 protein: CASSLLPQGDSNQPQHF
CDR3 DNA: TGCGCCAGCAGCTTGCTCCCCCAGGGTGATAGCAATCAGCCCCAGCATTTT

clone size: many
V gene: TRBV18
J gene: TRBJ2-3
D gene: .
CDR3 protein: CASSLRVLATGYEDTQYF
CDR3 DNA: TGTGCCAGCTCACTTCGGGTTTTAGCAACAGGTTATGAAGATACGCAGTATTTT

clone size: medium-sized
V gene: TRBV7-8
J gene: TRBJ1-2
D gene: .
CDR3 protein: CASSLTTGRYGYTF
CDR3 DNA: TGTGCCAGCAGCTTAACCACAGGGCGCTATGGCTACACCTTC

clone size: many
V gene: TRBV28
J gene: TRBJ2-1
D gene: .
CDR3 protein: CAITSGSWGYNEQFF
CDR3 DNA: TGTGCTATCACTTCGGGGTCTTGGGGGTACAATGAGCAGTTCTTC

clone size: many
V gene: TRBV11-1
J gene: TRBJ2-3
D gene: .
CDR3 protein: CASSHATGTHVDTQYF
CDR3 DNA: TGTGCCAGCAGTCACGCGACCGGGACGCACGTAGATACGCAGTATTTT

clone size: many
V gene: TRBV20-1
J gene: TRBJ2-7
D gene: TRBD2
CDR3 protein: CSASGGATEQYF
CDR3 DNA: TGCAGTGCTAGCGGGGGGGCAACCGAGCAGTACTTC

clone size: many
V gene: TRBV6-6
J gene: TRBJ2-3
D gene: .
CDR3 protein: CATLFGGEDTQYF
CDR3 DNA: TGTGCCACCCTGTTCGGAGGGGAAGATACGCAGTATTTT

clone size: many
V gene: TRBV7-8
J gene: TRBJ2-3
D gene: TRBD2
CDR3 protein: CASSPGGPVTDTQYF
CDR3 DNA: TGTGCCAGCAGTCCGGGGGGGCCCGTAACAGATACGCAGTATTTT

clone size: many
V gene: TRBV4-1
J gene: TRBJ1-1
D gene: .
CDR3 protein: CASSHGGRNTEAFF
CDR3 DNA: TGCGCCAGCAGCCACGGGGGAAGGAACACTGAAGCTTTCTTT

clone size: many
V gene: TRBV6-1
J gene: TRBJ1-2
D gene: .
CDR3 protein: CASSSLDSVYGYTF
CDR3 DNA: TGTGCCAGCAGTTCTCTGGACAGCGTTTATGGCTACACCTTC

clone size: few
V gene: TRBV18
J gene: TRBJ1-1
D gene: TRBD1
CDR3 protein: CASSAGGDREAFF
CDR3 DNA: TGTGCCAGCTCCGCCGGCGGGGACAGGGAAGCTTTCTTT

clone size: many
V gene: TRBV15
J gene: TRBJ1-2
D gene: .
CDR3 protein: CATSRTGYGYTF
CDR3 DNA: TGTGCCACCAGCAGAACAGGCTATGGCTACACCTTC

clone size: many
V gene: TRBV9
J gene: TRBJ2-3
D gene: .
CDR3 protein: CASSSTLGSTDTQYF
CDR3 DNA: TGTGCCAGCAGCTCCACGCTGGGGAGCACAGATACGCAGTATTTT

clone size: many
V gene: TRBV18
J gene: TRBJ1-1
D gene: TRBD1
CDR3 protein: CASSPTGMPNTEAFF
CDR3 DNA: TGTGCCAGCTCACCGACAGGGATGCCAAACACTGAAGCTTTCTTT

clone size: many
V gene: TRBV7-3
J gene: TRBJ2-1
D gene: .
CDR3 protein: CASSLTGSVREPSYNEQFF
CDR3 DNA: TGTGCCAGCAGCTTAACAGGTAGTGTGAGAGAACCCTCCTACAATGAGCAGTTCTTC